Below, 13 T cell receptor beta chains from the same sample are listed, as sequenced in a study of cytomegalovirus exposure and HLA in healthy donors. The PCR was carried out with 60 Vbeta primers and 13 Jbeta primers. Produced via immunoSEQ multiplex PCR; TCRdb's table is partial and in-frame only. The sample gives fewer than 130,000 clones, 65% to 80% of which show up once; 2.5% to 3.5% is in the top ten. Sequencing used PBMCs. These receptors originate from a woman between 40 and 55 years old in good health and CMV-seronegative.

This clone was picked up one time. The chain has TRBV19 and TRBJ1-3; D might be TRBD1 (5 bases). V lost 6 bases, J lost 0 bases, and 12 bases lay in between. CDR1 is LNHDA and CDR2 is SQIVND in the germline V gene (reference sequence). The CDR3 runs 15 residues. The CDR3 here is CASSSSTDSGNTIYF. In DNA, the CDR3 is TGTGCCAGTAGCTCGTCGACAGACTCTGGAAACACCATATATTTT.

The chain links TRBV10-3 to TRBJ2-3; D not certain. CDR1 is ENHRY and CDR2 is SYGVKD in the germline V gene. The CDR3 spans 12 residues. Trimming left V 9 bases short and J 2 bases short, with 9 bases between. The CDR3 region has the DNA TGTGCCATTAGCAGCCACACAGATACGCAGTATTTT. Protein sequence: CAISSHTDTQYF.

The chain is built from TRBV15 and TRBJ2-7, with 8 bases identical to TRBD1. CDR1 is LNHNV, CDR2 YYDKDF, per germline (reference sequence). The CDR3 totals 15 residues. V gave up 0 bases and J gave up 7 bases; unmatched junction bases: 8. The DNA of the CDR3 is TGTGCCACCAGCAGAGATCAGACAGGGGCAGGGGAGCAGTACTTC. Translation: CATSRDQTGAGEQYF.

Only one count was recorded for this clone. The CDR3 coding sequence is TGTGCCAGCAGTTACTTGGGACAGGGGGGTAAAGATGAGCAGTTCTTC. Residues: CASSYLGQGGKDEQFF. This chain connects TRBV6-5 to TRBJ2-1; 11 nucleotides match TRBD1. V lost 1 base, J lost 8 bases, and 7 bases stayed unmatched. Germline assignment: CDR1 MNHEY and CDR2 SVGAGI. There are 16 residues in the CDR3.

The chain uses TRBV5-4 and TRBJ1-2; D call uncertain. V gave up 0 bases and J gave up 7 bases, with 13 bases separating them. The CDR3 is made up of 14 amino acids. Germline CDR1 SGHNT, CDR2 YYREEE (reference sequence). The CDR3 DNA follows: TGTGCCAGCAGCTTGGAGGGCGGGGTAGGTGGCTACACCTTC. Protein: CASSLEGGVGGYTF.

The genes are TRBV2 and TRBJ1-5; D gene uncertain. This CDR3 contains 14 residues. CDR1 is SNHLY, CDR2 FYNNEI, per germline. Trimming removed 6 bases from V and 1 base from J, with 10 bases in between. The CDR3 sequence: CASRSGISNQPQHF. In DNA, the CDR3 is TGTGCCAGCAGGTCCGGGATAAGCAATCAGCCCCAGCATTTT.

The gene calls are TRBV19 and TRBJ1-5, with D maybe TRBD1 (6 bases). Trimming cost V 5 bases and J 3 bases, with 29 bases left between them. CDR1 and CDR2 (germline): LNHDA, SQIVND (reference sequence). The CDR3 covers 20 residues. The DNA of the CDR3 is TGTGCCAGTAGTCCGATACCCCGCCACCACAGGGATCCCAACAATCAGCCCCAGCATTTT. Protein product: CASSPIPRHHRDPNNQPQHF.

In DNA form, the CDR3 reads TGTGCCAGCAGTCAGACAGGGGTTTACGAGCAGTACTTC. This encodes CASSQTGVYEQYF. The chain has TRBV6-1 and TRBJ2-7; TRBD1 agrees at 8 bases. The length of the CDR3 is 13 residues. The V and J ends lost 5 bases and 4 bases, in that order; junction bases with no gene match: 4. CDR1 and CDR2 (germline): MNHNS, SASEGT.

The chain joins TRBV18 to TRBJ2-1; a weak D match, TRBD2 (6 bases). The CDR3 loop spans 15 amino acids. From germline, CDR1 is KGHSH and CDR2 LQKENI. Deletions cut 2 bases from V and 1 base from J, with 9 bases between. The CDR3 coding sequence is TGTGCCAGCTCACCAGAGGGAGGTTCCTACAATGAGCAGTTCTTC. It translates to CASSPEGGSYNEQFF.

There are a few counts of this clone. CDR3 loop: CASSFLAGGTDTQYF. Written as DNA, the CDR3 is TGTGCCAGCAGCTTTTTAGCGGGAGGCACAGATACGCAGTATTTT. The chain carries TRBV7-9 and TRBJ2-3, with 9 bases lining up with TRBD2. The V and J ends lost 3 bases and 1 base, in that order; junction bases with no gene match: 2. The CDR3 covers 15 residues. CDR1 SEHNR and CDR2 FQNEAQ come from the germline V gene (reference sequence). Together with reference TRBV7-9 and TRBJ2-3, the CDR3 gives the full variable domain: DTGVSQNPRHKITKRGQNVTFRCDPISEHNRLYWYRQTLGQGPEFLTYFQNEAQLEKSRLLSDRFSAERPKGSFSTLEIQRTEQGDSAMYLCASSFLAGGTDTQYFGPGTRLTVL.

CDR3 sequence: CASSLEQGRDQPQHF. CDR3 sequence (DNA): TGTGCCAGCAGCTTAGAACAGGGCCGTGATCAGCCCCAGCATTTT. The V gene is TRBV7-2, the J gene TRBJ1-5, with D perhaps TRBD1 (6 bases). Germline CDR1 is SGHTA and CDR2 is FQGNSA. V was cut by 1 base and J by 5 bases, with 12 bases left in between. The CDR3 sequence is 15 residues long.

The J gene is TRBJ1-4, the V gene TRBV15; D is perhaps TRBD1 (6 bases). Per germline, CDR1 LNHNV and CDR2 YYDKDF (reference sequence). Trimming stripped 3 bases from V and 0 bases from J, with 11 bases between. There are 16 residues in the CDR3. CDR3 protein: CATSRGGGSTNEKLFF. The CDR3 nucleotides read TGTGCCACCAGCAGGGGAGGGGGGTCAACTAATGAAAAACTGTTTTTT. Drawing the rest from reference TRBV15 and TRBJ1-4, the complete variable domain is DAMVIQNPRYQVTQFGKPVTLSCSQTLNHNVMYWYQQKSSQAPKLLFHYYDKDFNNEADTPDNFQSRRPNTSFCFLDIRSPGLGDTAMYLCATSRGGGSTNEKLFFGSGTQLSVL.

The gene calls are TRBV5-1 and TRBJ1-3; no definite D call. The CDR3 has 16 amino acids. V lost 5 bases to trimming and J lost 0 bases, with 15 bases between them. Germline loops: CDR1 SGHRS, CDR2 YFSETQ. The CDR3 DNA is TGCGCCAGCAGTGCGGGTGACCCGAGCTCTGGAAACACCATATATTTT. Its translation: CASSAGDPSSGNTIYF.